This TCR beta chain came from a study of OX40 agonist ivuxolimab in advanced cancers. Overall study context: Patients received intravenous ivuxolimab every 2 weeks at 0.01 to 10 mg/kg.

The table came from immunoSEQ multiplex PCR; TCRdb's copy has only in-frame clones and leaves some out. The sample shows roughly 81,000 clones, 80% to 90% of them seen only once. Findings and caveats of the study: The study found that CD8+ T cells averaged more expanded clones than CD4+.

This clone occurred a few times. What it recognizes is unknown. This specimen consisted of CD4+ or CD8+ T cells sorted from blood, obtained in a trial of the OX40 agonist ivuxolimab. This clonotype was obtained from an adult with an advanced solid tumor such as melanoma, head and neck, liver or kidney cancer.

This chain's CDR3 is CASRPTGQGGYTF. CDR3 DNA sequence: TGTGCCAGCAGACCGACGGGGCAGGGTGGCTACACCTTC. The genes are TRBV6-5 and TRBJ1-2, with D perhaps TRBD1 (5 bases). Trimming removed 6 bases at V and 7 bases at J, with 15 bases between. Per the germline V gene, CDR1 is MNHEY and CDR2 is SVGAGI. The CDR3 spans 13 residues.